This TCR beta chain was recorded in a study of blood T cell repertoires in COVID-19. Trimming pared 0 bases from V and 3 bases from J, leaving 12 bases between. Germline V gene sequence: CDR1 MNHEY, CDR2 SVGAGI. The CDR3 has 15 residues. The assay was immunoSEQ multiplex PCR, and TCRdb's table has in-frame clones only and misses some. The data show 70,000 or so clones, with over 80% seen just once and 9.5% to 15% held by the top ten. This chain uses TRBV6-5 with TRBJ2-7, with D unclear. Material: peripheral blood. The receptor was isolated from a man aged 50 or older with COVID-19, enrolled during active disease. The CDR3, as DNA: TGTGCCAGCAGTTACTCGGTCGTAATCAGCTACGAGCAGTACTTC. Residues: CASSYSVVISYEQYF.